This T cell receptor (beta chain) was documented in a study of CD8 T cells in ankylosing spondylitis. General study results and limits: Seemingly distinctive of ankylosing spondylitis blood was a TCR beta motif formed by eight highly homologous variants. Disease-associated clones were CD8+ and fairly uncommon in peripheral blood. The study looked at matched synovial fluid samples from ankylosing spondylitis patients. Disease-linked clones were reported to be significantly enriched there.

Many counts were recorded for this clonotype. Its target is unknown. CDR1 is DFQATT and CDR2 is SNEGSKA in the germline V gene (reference sequence). Trimming took off 7 bases at V and 8 bases at J, with 12 bases between the two ends. The CDR3 loop spans 11 amino acids. In making TCR beta libraries, quantitative 5'-RACE with molecular barcodes was used. Using its own MiXCR run on the 5' RACE reads, TCRdb lists one record per CDR3 protein. The sample has over 150,000 distinct CDR3 sequences, about 18% seen once. Sequencing was done on a sample of blood, either unsorted or a sorted T cell fraction (not recorded which). The sequence was obtained from a male donor aged 10-35 years with ankylosing spondylitis or in good health (not recorded which). This sequence joins TRBV20-1 and TRBJ2-1, with a possible D match to TRBD2 (5 bases). CDR3 loop: CSDRRTDEQFF. Here the CDR3 DNA reads TGCAGTGATAGGAGGACCGATGAGCAGTTCTTC.